This passage covers 13 T cell receptor beta chains from one sample sequenced in a study of radiotherapy plus CTLA-4 blockade in lung cancer. The repertoire was sequenced with immunoSEQ multiplex PCR; TCRdb's copy has only in-frame clones and lacks some. Among 35,000 to 55,000 clones, 77% were seen once, and the ten largest hold approximately 2.4%. Sequenced here: peripheral blood, sampled from a patient treated with radiotherapy plus ipilimumab. All receptors come from a human donor with non-small cell lung cancer whose response to radiotherapy plus ipilimumab could not be evaluated.

The J gene is TRBJ2-6, the V gene TRBV7-2; maybe TRBD1 (6 bases). V was cut by 2 bases and J by 4 bases, with 15 bases left in between. The CDR3 totals 17 residues. CDR1 is SGHTA and CDR2 is FQGNSA in the germline V gene. The CDR3 region has the DNA TGTGCCAGCAGCTTAACAGGGATGAGCTCAGGGGCCAACGTCCTGACTTTC. Translated, it gives CASSLTGMSSGANVLTF. Looking up the rest from reference TRBV7-2 and TRBJ2-6 gives the full variable domain: GAGVSQSPSNKVTEKGKDVELRCDPISGHTALYWYRQSLGQGLEFLIYFQGNSAPDKSGLPSDRFSAERTGGSVSTLTIQRTQQEDSAVYLCASSLTGMSSGANVLTFGAGSRLTVL.

V gene TRBV27 combines with J gene TRBJ2-5; 10 nucleotides align to TRBD2. TRBJ2-7 explains the end of the DNA better; the J call may be wrong. From germline, CDR1 is MNHEY and CDR2 SMNVEV (reference sequence). CDR3 size: 14 residues. The CDR3 region is CASSRSGGDYEQYF. The CDR3 DNA is TGTGCCAGCAGTCGAAGCGGGGGGGACTACGAGCAGTACTTC.

This clone is a singleton in its sample. The chain combines TRBV7-2 with TRBJ1-4; D call uncertain. Germline CDR1 reads SGHTA; CDR2 reads FQGNSA. CDR3 size: 18 residues. V was shortened by 4 bases and J by 0 bases, with 18 bases between the two germline ends. CDR3 sequence (DNA): TGTGCCAGCAGCTGGGTCCCGGTGAAGACTTCAACTAATGAAAAACTGTTTTTT. The encoded protein is CASSWVPVKTSTNEKLFF.

The chain links TRBV5-4 to TRBJ1-5; 11 bases agree with TRBD1. This CDR3 is 15 amino acids long. V was clipped by 4 bases and J by 6 bases; unmatched bases: 6. The germline V gene has CDR1 SGHNT and CDR2 YYREEE (reference sequence). In DNA form, the CDR3 reads TGTGCCAGCAGCCAGGACAGGGGGCTAGTTCAGCCCCAGCATTTT. It yields the protein CASSQDRGLVQPQHF.

V and J are TRBV4-2 and TRBJ2-7; 9 nucleotides match TRBD1. This CDR3 is built from 16 residues. CDR1 LGHNA and CDR2 YNFKEQ come from the germline V gene. V shed 0 bases and J 6 bases; nucleotides not matched to a gene: 9. As DNA, the CDR3 is TGTGCCAGCAGCCAAGATCAGGGGGACAGGGTCCTCGAGCAGTACTTC. This codes for CASSQDQGDRVLEQYF.

V and J are TRBV4-3 and TRBJ2-7, with D unclear. The germline CDR1 and CDR2 sequences are LGHNA and YSLEER. The CDR3 extends over 15 amino acids. V lost 7 bases and J lost 0, with 16 bases in between. The CDR3 reads CASNPLGSSSYEQYF. CDR3 bases: TGCGCCAGCAACCCCTTGGGTAGCTCCTCCTACGAGCAGTACTTC.

The genes are TRBV4-2 and TRBJ1-5; 9 nucleotides line up with TRBD1. CDR1 is LGHNA, CDR2 YNFKEQ, per germline. The CDR3 consists of 20 residues. Trimming removed 1 base from V and 6 bases from J; junction bases left unmatched: 19. This chain's CDR3 is CASSQVKEGQGITRGQPQHF. DNA for the CDR3: TGTGCCAGCAGCCAAGTGAAGGAGGGACAGGGAATAACTCGTGGTCAGCCCCAGCATTTT.

This rearrangement joins TRBV18 to TRBJ2-7, with a tentative D call TRBD1 (5 bases). Between the trimmed V and J ends, which lost 0 bases and 7 bases, there was a span of 10 bases. Per the germline V gene, CDR1 is KGHSH and CDR2 is LQKENI. The CDR3 is 13 amino acids. The CDR3 coding sequence is TGTGCCAGCTCACCACCGGGGCTTCGGGAGCAGTACTTC. It translates to CASSPPGLREQYF.

The chain links TRBV5-4 to TRBJ1-1; D may be TRBD1 (5 bases). The CDR3 sequence is 19 residues long. The V gene's germline CDR1 is SGHNT and CDR2 YYREEE (reference sequence). V was pared by 3 bases and J by 0 bases, with 24 bases between. This chain's CDR3 is CASSSQLYRGEVMNTEAFF. The CDR3, as DNA: TGTGCCAGCAGCTCACAGTTGTACCGAGGGGAGGTAATGAACACTGAAGCTTTCTTT.

The chain joins TRBV7-9 to TRBJ2-5; a possible D gene is TRBD1 (6 bases). The J call could be wrong; TRBJ2-7 is a better fit for the DNA end. Germline V gene data show CDR1 as SEHNR and CDR2 as FQNEAQ (reference sequence). The CDR3 contains 19 residues. CDR3 protein: CASSSQGRAEPTDPYEQYF. CDR3 sequence (DNA): TGTGCCAGCAGCTCACAGGGCCGGGCGGAACCGACGGACCCCTACGAGCAGTACTTC.

This clone was counted once. The chain carries TRBV2 and TRBJ2-1; perhaps TRBD2 as D (5 bases). Per germline, CDR1 SNHLY and CDR2 FYNNEI. Trimming stripped 2 bases from V and 6 bases from J, with 14 bases between. This CDR3 comprises 15 residues. The CDR3 reads CASSERLATFNEQFF. CDR3 in DNA: TGTGCCAGCAGTGAAAGGCTAGCCACATTCAATGAGCAGTTCTTC. Full variable domain (missing parts from reference TRBV2 and TRBJ2-1): EPEVTQTPSHQVTQMGQEVILRCVPISNHLYFYWYRQILGQKVEFLVSFYNNEISEKSEIFDDQFSVERPDGSNFTLKIRSTKLEDSAMYFCASSERLATFNEQFFGPGTRLTVL.

The chain has TRBV5-4 and TRBJ2-5; TRBD2 aligns across 10 bases. Trimming took 4 bases from V and 5 from J; bases not matched to a gene: 8. CDR3 size: 15 residues. Looked up from germline, CDR1 is SGHNT and CDR2 is YYREEE (reference sequence). The CDR3 nucleotides are TGTGCCAGCAGCATCACTAGCGGGGTATGGGAGACCCAGTACTTC. Encoded protein: CASSITSGVWETQYF.

CDR3 sequence reads: CASSPGGLYYNEQFF. The DNA for the CDR3 is TGTGCCAGCTCACCTGGCGGGCTATACTACAATGAGCAGTTCTTC. This rearrangement joins TRBV18 to TRBJ2-1, with D tentatively TRBD2 (5 bases). Per germline, CDR1 KGHSH and CDR2 LQKENI. CDR3 length: 15 amino acids. Trimming stripped 3 bases from V and 3 bases from J, with 12 bases between.